This note documents a single T cell receptor (beta chain) sequence. As yet, its antigen is unknown. This sample is part of a study of T cell responses to AZD1222 COVID-19 vaccine. Study observations and caveats: Spike-specific TCR breadth and depth both grew after two AZD1222 doses.

The data were produced by immunoSEQ multiplex PCR, yet TCRdb's version contains in-frame clones alone and is incomplete. The table shows 150,000 to 190,000 clones, with 90% to 95% occurring only once. CDR1 and CDR2 (germline): MDHEN, SYDVKM. V lost 5 bases, J lost 5 bases, and 14 bases stayed unmatched. This CDR3 has 18 residues. The chain carries TRBV28 and TRBJ2-1, with 11 bases aligning to TRBD2. The sample consisted of peripheral blood, taken 28 days after the second AZD1222 dose. The sequence was obtained from an adult who received the AZD1222 COVID-19 vaccine. The CDR3 nucleotides read TGTGCCAGCAGTCCTCCTTTGGATTTAGCGGGAGGGAACAATGAGCAGTTCTTC. Its translation: CASSPPLDLAGGNNEQFF.